This TCR beta chain was identified during a study of cytomegalovirus exposure and HLA in healthy donors. The wider study: Most genotyped donors, around 86% of 300 to 400, had Caucasian-associated genetic ancestry.

Use of 60 Vbeta and 13 Jbeta primers characterized the PCR. The protocol was immunoSEQ multiplex PCR, while the TCRdb copy is restricted to in-frame clones and leaves out a portion. The table has some 90,000 clones, under 85% seen once. The study, taken as a whole, reports: It was approximately 160 TCR beta chains that were listed as cytomegalovirus-associated.

V lost 1 base to trimming and J lost 3 bases, with 10 bases between them. The CDR3 is made up of 15 amino acids. The V gene's germline CDR1 is LNHDA and CDR2 SQIVND (reference sequence). Comments on this clone: No antigen is known for it.

The chain links TRBV19 to TRBJ2-1; possibly TRBD1 for D (6 bases). The sequencing sample was made of PBMCs. This sequence originates from a man under 40 in good health and CMV-seronegative. Here the CDR3 DNA reads TGTGCCAGTAGTATAGGACAGGCCCTCTACAATGAGCAGTTCTTC. The encoded protein is CASSIGQALYNEQFF.